The rows below give T cell receptor beta chains drawn from one sample of a study of cytomegalovirus exposure and HLA in healthy donors. Data came from immunoSEQ multiplex PCR; TCRdb stores just in-frame clones and leaves some out. The profile shows about 210,000 clones, about 85% of them singletons. Sequencing was carried out using PBMCs. Every receptor here comes from a woman between 50 and 59 years old in good health and CMV-seropositive. Both conserved end residues are trimmed from each CDR3. The D gene is left open where the match is weak.

TRBJ2-2	.	TRBV4-2	ASSQDREGELF
TRBJ1-1	TRBD1	TRBV27	ASSLRPVGTGNTEAF
TRBJ2-7	.	TRBV2	ASSDSSESYEQY
TRBJ2-1	TRBD2	TRBV28	ASSFRSLGLAGVNEQF
TRBJ2-1	TRBD2	TRBV18	ASSLAGSSYNEQF
TRBJ2-7	.	TRBV5-1	ASSFRDTYEQY
TRBJ1-2	TRBD1	TRBV4-3	ASSQEGQVYGYT
TRBJ1-4	TRBD1	TRBV5-1	ASSELPGQGNEKLF
TRBJ1-4	TRBD1	TRBV7-9	ASSYLRDREEKLF
TRBJ1-1	TRBD1	TRBV5-6	ASSAGTGMNTEAF
TRBJ1-6	.	TRBV6-1	ASSEARRRTLRSSYNSPLH
TRBJ1-2	.	TRBV4-1	ASSQVGDIFYGYT
TRBJ2-1	.	TRBV30	AWSTGSPSYNEQF
TRBJ2-5	.	TRBV7-9	SSSYGQGYVETQY
TRBJ1-2	.	TRBV30	AWSVSPYGYT
TRBJ2-6	TRBD2	TRBV18	ASSPAGLGANVLT
TRBJ1-1	.	TRBV19	ASSIGPFEAF